What follows is one TCR beta chain and its context. The data are from a study of blood T cell repertoires in COVID-19. During active infection, Seattle patients enrolled and were then monitored through disease. Germline assignment: CDR1 KGHDR and CDR2 SFDVKD. The V and J ends lost 6 bases and 4 bases, in that order; junction bases with no gene match: 4. The CDR3 extends over 14 amino acids. Original methodology: Counts of nucleated cells, estimated from reference gene primer amplification, were obtained. Produced via immunoSEQ multiplex PCR; TCRdb's table is partial and in-frame only. That table is the source of V, J and clone size, and D and trimming were worked out from the DNA. The table lists over 450,000 clones, 85% to 90% of them singletons.

Sequencing was performed on peripheral blood. This receptor was obtained from a man younger than 30 with COVID-19, enrolled during active disease. This chain connects TRBV24-1 to TRBJ2-2; 7 bases line up with TRBD2. CDR3 region: CATSSGTGTGELFF. CDR3 nucleotide sequence: TGTGCCACCAGTAGCGGGACTGGCACCGGGGAGCTGTTTTTT.